Presented here are 8 T cell receptor beta chains from one specimen sequenced in a study of shared clonotypes between healthy human individuals. The naive CD8 population came from CD45RO-negative cells selected for CCR7, without terminally differentiated effector memory CD45RA+ cells. Sequencing was performed with immunoSEQ multiplex PCR; in TCRdb, only in-frame clones are kept and a portion is missing. In the table there are about 2,200,000 clones, around 93% of which are singletons. The source material was naive CD8+ T cells from PBMCs. The receptor source for this set is a man in his late teens or twenties in good health. Some clones in this sample may be carry-over from other donors' samples.

This clone was seen a few times. The genes are TRBV7-9 and TRBJ2-1, with D tentatively TRBD2 (5 bases). The germline CDR1 and CDR2 sequences are SEHNR and FQNEAQ (reference sequence). The germline V and J ends were trimmed by 8 bases and 10 bases, with 15 bases remaining between them. The CDR3 is made up of 12 amino acids. In DNA form, the CDR3 reads TGTGCCAGCGGACCTCTGGGCGGGGAGCAGTTCTTC. Amino acids: CASGPLGGEQFF.

This clone was seen only once. As DNA, the CDR3 is TGTGCCAGCAGCGTAGGGGGAACCGGACTCCTCTACGAGCAGTACTTC. This codes for CASSVGGTGLLYEQYF. The gene calls are TRBV9 and TRBJ2-7, with a tentative D call TRBD2 (5 bases). V lost 0 bases and J 3 bases, leaving 16 bases between the germline ends. The CDR3 is 16 residues long. Germline values: CDR1 SGDLS, CDR2 YYNGEE. Full variable domain (missing parts from reference TRBV9 and TRBJ2-7): DSGVTQTPKHLITATGQRVTLRCSPRSGDLSVYWYQQSLDQGLQFLIQYYNGEERAKGNILERFSAQQFPDLHSELNLSSLELGDSALYFCASSVGGTGLLYEQYFGPGTRLTVT.

The sample holds one count of this clone. Other nucleotide sequences from this sample produce the same CDR3. V is TRBV28 and J is TRBJ2-1, with D possibly being TRBD2 (5 bases). This CDR3 is 14 amino acids long. With 2 bases removed from V and 0 bases from J, the gap between germline ends came to 5 bases. The germline gives CDR1 MDHEN, CDR2 SYDVKM. The DNA of the CDR3 is TGTGCCAGCAGTTTAGGGAGCTCCTACAATGAGCAGTTCTTC. Translating gives CASSLGSSYNEQFF.

CDR3 region: CASSLGQAGDEQFF. CDR3 coding DNA: TGTGCCAGCAGCTTGGGACAAGCCGGGGATGAGCAGTTCTTC. The V and J genes are TRBV11-1 and TRBJ2-1, with D possibly TRBD1 on 6 matching bases. The CDR3 spans 14 residues. V was pared by 3 bases and J by 8 bases, with 14 bases between. Looked up from germline, CDR1 is SGHAT and CDR2 is FQDESV (reference sequence).

Concerning this clone itself: The same CDR3 arises from other DNA sequences in this sample as well. The chain employs TRBV28 and TRBJ2-7; D remains ambiguous. The CDR3 loop spans 13 amino acids. The germline V gene has CDR1 MDHEN and CDR2 SYDVKM. V was pared by 3 bases and J by 4 bases, with 10 bases between. In DNA, the CDR3 is TGTGCCAGCAGTTTTGGGGTTAGGTACGAGCAGTACTTC. This sequence encodes CASSFGVRYEQYF.

V usage is TRBV9 and J usage is TRBJ1-2; 8 bases are shared with TRBD1. This CDR3 spans 14 amino acids. In germline, CDR1 is SGDLS, CDR2 YYNGEE. V trimming: 6 bases; J trimming: 3 bases; junction bases outside the gene matches: 7. The CDR3 nucleotides are TGTGCCAGCAACGGACAGGGTCATGACTATGGCTACACCTTC. Translation gives CASNGQGHDYGYTF.

The CDR3, as DNA: TGTGCCAGCAGGGACAGGGGATCTGGCAAAAACATTCAGTACTTC. Protein sequence: CASRDRGSGKNIQYF. The rearrangement links TRBV2 to TRBJ2-4; 9 bases map to TRBD1. Unmatched junction bases numbered 6, after V lost 6 bases and J lost 3 bases. Germline V gene sequence: CDR1 SNHLY, CDR2 FYNNEI. The CDR3 contains 15 residues. Full variable domain (outside the CDR3, taken from reference TRBV2 and TRBJ2-4): EPEVTQTPSHQVTQMGQEVILRCVPISNHLYFYWYRQILGQKVEFLVSFYNNEISEKSEIFDDQFSVERPDGSNFTLKIRSTKLEDSAMYFCASRDRGSGKNIQYFGAGTRLSVL.

The J gene is TRBJ2-2, the V gene TRBV7-9; a weak D match, TRBD2 (5 bases). The V gene lost 3 bases and the J gene lost 3 bases, with 8 bases spanning the gap. Germline CDR1 SEHNR, CDR2 FQNEAQ (reference sequence). There are 14 residues in the CDR3. The CDR3 DNA reads as TGTGCCAGCAGCTTCCCTAGCCACACCGGGGAGCTGTTTTTT. It is translated as CASSFPSHTGELFF.